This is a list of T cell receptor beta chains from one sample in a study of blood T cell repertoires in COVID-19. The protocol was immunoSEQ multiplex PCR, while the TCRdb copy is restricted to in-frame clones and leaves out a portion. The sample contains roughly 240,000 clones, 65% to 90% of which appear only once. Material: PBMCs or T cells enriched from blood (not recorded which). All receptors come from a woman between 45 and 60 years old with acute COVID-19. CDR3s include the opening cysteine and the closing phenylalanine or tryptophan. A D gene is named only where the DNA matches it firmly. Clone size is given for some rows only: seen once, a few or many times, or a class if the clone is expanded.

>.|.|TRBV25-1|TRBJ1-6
CASSEGQGPNSPLHF
TGTGCCAGCAGTGAAGGGCAGGGGCCTAATTCACCCCTCCACTTT
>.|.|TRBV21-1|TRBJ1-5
CASSKEPHNSRGYSNQPQHF
TGTGCCAGCAGCAAAGAACCCCACAACAGCAGGGGATATAGCAATCAGCCCCAGCATTTT
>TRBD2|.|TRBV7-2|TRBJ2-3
CASSRWTSGGTDTQYF
TGTGCCAGCAGCCGTTGGACTAGCGGGGGCACAGATACGCAGTATTTT
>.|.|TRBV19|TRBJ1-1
CASSMRQGGTEAFF
TGTGCCAGTAGTATGAGGCAGGGTGGCACTGAAGCTTTCTTT
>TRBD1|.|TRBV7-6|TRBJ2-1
CASSRRDSYNEQFF
TGTGCCAGCAGCCGCCGGGACAGCTACAATGAGCAGTTCTTC
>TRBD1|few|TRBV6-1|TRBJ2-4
CASSDVDRGKGNIQYF
TGTGCCAGCAGTGACGTCGACAGGGGAAAAGGAAACATTCAGTACTTC
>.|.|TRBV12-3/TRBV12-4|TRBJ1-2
CASSLQGQGYTF
TGTGCCAGCAGTTTACAGGGTCAAGGCTACACCTTC
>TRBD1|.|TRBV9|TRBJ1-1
CASSVDLDDRGDTEAFF
TGTGCCAGCAGCGTAGACCTTGATGACAGGGGGGACACTGAAGCTTTCTTT
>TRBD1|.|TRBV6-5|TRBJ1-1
CASSYLGTGDTEAFF
TGTGCCAGCAGTTACTTGGGGACAGGGGACACTGAAGCTTTCTTT
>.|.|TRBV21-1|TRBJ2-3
CASSKGGQGANDTQYF
TGTGCCAGCAGCAAAGGAGGACAGGGGGCTAATGATACGCAGTATTTT
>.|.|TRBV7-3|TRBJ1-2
CASSSGYGYTF
TGTGCCAGCAGCTCAGGTTATGGCTACACCTTC
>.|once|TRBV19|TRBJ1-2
CASSPYGTSLNYGYTF
TGTGCCAGTAGTCCATACGGGACATCTCTTAACTATGGCTACACCTTC
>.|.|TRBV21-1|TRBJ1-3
CASSKGKRKSGNTIYF
TGTGCCAGCAGCAAAGGTAAGAGGAAATCAGGAAACACCATATATTTT
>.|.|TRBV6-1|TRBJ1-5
CASSEVVQQGNQPQHF
TGTGCCAGCAGTGAAGTAGTGCAGCAGGGGAATCAGCCCCAGCATTTT
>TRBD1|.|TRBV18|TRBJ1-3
CASSPGQGASGNTIYF
TGTGCCAGCTCACCGGGACAGGGGGCATCTGGAAACACCATATATTTT
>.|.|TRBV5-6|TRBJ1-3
CASSPPGRDTIYF
TGTGCCAGCAGCCCTCCCGGGCGGGACACCATATATTTT
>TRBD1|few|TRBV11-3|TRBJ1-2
CASSQRQGYGYTF
TGTGCCAGCAGTCAACGACAGGGCTATGGCTACACCTTC